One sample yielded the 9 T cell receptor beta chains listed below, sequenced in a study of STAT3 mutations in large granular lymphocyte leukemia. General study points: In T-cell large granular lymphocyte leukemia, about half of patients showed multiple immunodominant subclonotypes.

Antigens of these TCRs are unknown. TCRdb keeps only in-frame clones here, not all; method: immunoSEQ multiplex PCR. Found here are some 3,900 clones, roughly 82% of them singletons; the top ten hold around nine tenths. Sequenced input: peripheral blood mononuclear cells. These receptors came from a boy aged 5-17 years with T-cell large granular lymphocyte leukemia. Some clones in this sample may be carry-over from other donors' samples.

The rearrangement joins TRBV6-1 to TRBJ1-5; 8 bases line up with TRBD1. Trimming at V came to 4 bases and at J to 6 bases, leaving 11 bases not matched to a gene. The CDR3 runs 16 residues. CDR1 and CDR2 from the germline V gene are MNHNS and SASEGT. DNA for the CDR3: TGTGCCAGCAGTGTAACGGACAGGGCCGAGGTTCAGCCCCAGCATTTT. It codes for CASSVTDRAEVQPQHF.

CDR3 nucleotides: TGTGCCAGCAGCCCATACGGGGATACGCAGTATTTT. Translated: CASSPYGDTQYF. The genes are TRBV7-2 and TRBJ2-3; no clear D. CDR3 length equals 12 residues. The ends were cut back, 5 bases at V and 6 bases at J, with 9 bases in the middle. CDR1 SGHTA and CDR2 FQGNSA come from the germline V gene. The full variable domain, its missing parts supplied by reference TRBV7-2 and TRBJ2-3, is GAGVSQSPSNKVTEKGKDVELRCDPISGHTALYWYRQSLGQGLEFLIYFQGNSAPDKSGLPSDRFSAERTGGSVSTLTIQRTQQEDSAVYLCASSPYGDTQYFGPGTRLTVL.

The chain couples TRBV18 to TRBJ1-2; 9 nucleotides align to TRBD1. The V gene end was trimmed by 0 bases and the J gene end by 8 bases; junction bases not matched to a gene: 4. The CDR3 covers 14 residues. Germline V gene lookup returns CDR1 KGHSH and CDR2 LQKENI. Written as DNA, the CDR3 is TGTGCCAGCTCACCACCGGGACAGGGACACGGCTACACCTTC. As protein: CASSPPGQGHGYTF.

The CDR3 bases are TGCGCCAGCGCCAGAATCTCAGATACGCAGTATTTT. This encodes CASARISDTQYF. The V call is TRBV5-1, the J call TRBJ2-3, with D uncertain. The CDR3 consists of 12 residues. The V and J ends lost 7 bases and 4 bases respectively, with 10 bases between them. Germline CDR1 is SGHRS and CDR2 is YFSETQ.

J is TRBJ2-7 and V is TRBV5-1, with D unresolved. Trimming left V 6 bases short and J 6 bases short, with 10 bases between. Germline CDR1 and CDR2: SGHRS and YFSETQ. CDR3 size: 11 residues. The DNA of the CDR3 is TGCGCCAGCACTGACTCCCTCGAGCAGTACTTC. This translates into CASTDSLEQYF.

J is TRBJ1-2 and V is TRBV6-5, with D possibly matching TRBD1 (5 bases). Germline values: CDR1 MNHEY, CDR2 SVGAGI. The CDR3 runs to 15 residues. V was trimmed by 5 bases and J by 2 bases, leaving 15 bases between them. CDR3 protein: CASSPYYRNNYGYTF. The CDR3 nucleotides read TGTGCCAGCAGTCCATACTACAGGAACAACTATGGCTACACCTTC.

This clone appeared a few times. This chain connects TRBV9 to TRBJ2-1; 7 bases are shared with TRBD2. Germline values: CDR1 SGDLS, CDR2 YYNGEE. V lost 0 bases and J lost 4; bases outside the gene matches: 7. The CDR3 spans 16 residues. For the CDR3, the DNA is TGTGCCAGCAGCGTAGCTACAGCGGGGAGGTACAATGAGCAGTTCTTC. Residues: CASSVATAGRYNEQFF.

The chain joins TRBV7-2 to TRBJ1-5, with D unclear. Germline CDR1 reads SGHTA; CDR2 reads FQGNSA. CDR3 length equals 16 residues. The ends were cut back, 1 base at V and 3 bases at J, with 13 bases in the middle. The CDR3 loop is CASSLGAGIVNQPQHF. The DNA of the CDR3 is TGTGCCAGCAGCTTAGGTGCCGGGATCGTCAATCAGCCCCAGCATTTT.

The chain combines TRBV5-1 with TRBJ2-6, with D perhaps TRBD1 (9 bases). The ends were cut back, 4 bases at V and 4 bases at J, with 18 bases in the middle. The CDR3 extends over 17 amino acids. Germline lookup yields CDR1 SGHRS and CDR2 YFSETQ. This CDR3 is CASSVAGQGAGANVLTF. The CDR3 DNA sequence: TGCGCCAGCAGCGTAGCGGGACAGGGTGCGGGGGCCAACGTCCTGACTTTC. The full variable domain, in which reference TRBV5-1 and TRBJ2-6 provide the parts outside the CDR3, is KAGVTQTPRYLIKTRGQQVTLSCSPISGHRSVSWYQQTPGQGLQFLFEYFSETQRNKGNFPGRFSGRQFSNSRSEMNVSTLELGDSALYLCASSVAGQGAGANVLTFGAGSRLTVL.